The clone carrying this T cell receptor beta chain was counted a single time. The antigen remains undetermined. Germline V gene data show CDR1 as LGHDT and CDR2 as YNNKEL (reference sequence). This CDR3 spans 11 amino acids. V shed 3 bases and J shed 1 base, with 1 base lying between them. These data belong to a study of T cell repertoires in cytomegalovirus infection. For the study at large: Used in the study were CMV epitopes, some recently identified and HLA-C-restricted, others well-studied and HLA-B-restricted. The study, taken as a whole, reports: HLA-C-restricted CMV-specific TCR beta clonotypes prevailed in the ex vivo response.

Using its own MiXCR run on the reads, TCRdb lists one record per CDR3 protein. The sample records 650,000 to 900,000 distinct CDR3 sequences, about 28% being singletons. The clonotype was recovered from a human donor in good health (CMV status not recorded). Some clones in this sample may be carry-over from other donors' samples. Sequencing used cultured CD8+ T cells from PBMCs, obtained from culture after CMV antigen stimulation. This rearrangement joins TRBV3-1 to TRBJ2-7; no reliable D call. This chain's CDR3 is CASSQSYEQYV. CDR3 coding DNA: TGTGCCAGCAGCCAGTCCTACGAGCAGTACGTC.